The 16 T cell receptor beta chains listed next were all sequenced from one sample in a study of blood T cell repertoires in COVID-19. The protocol was immunoSEQ multiplex PCR, while the TCRdb copy is restricted to in-frame clones and leaves out a portion. The sample comprises 650,000 to 800,000 clones, about 87% of which are singletons, and roughly 0.25% rests with the top ten. The source material was peripheral blood. Source of these receptors: a woman between 18 and 29 years old with acute or convalescent COVID-19.

The rearrangement uses TRBV7-9 and TRBJ2-7, with a tentative D call TRBD1 (5 bases). In germline, CDR1 is SEHNR, CDR2 FQNEAQ (reference sequence). This CDR3 comprises 12 residues. V was trimmed by 9 bases and J by 0 bases, leaving 9 bases between them. The CDR3 spells CASQGSSYEQYF. In DNA, the CDR3 is TGTGCCAGTCAGGGAAGCTCCTACGAGCAGTACTTC.

The J gene is TRBJ1-5, the V gene TRBV6-5; 10 bases are a match to TRBD1. Losses at the gene ends were 8 bases for V and 3 bases for J; bases not matched to a gene: 7. CDR1 is MNHEY, CDR2 SVGAGI, per germline. The CDR3 sequence is 15 residues long. CDR3 residues: CASGLGQGNNQPQHF. The DNA for the CDR3 is TGTGCCAGCGGATTGGGACAGGGGAACAATCAGCCCCAGCATTTT.

The rearrangement uses TRBV19 and TRBJ2-7; tentatively, D is TRBD1 (5 bases). Germline values: CDR1 LNHDA, CDR2 SQIVND (reference sequence). CDR3 size: 14 residues. With 9 bases removed from V and 0 bases from J, the gap between germline ends came to 15 bases. CDR3 protein: CASRTSSSSYEQYF. In DNA, the CDR3 is TGTGCCAGCCGGACAAGTTCGAGCTCCTACGAGCAGTACTTC.

The genes are TRBV23-1 and TRBJ1-2; a possible D gene is TRBD1 (5 bases). TRBV23-1 is marked as an open reading frame, function uncertain. The CDR3 runs to 13 residues. The V gene lost 6 bases and the J gene lost 5 bases, with 13 bases spanning the gap. CDR3 nucleotides: TGCGCCAGCAGCCTGACAGTGGATTATGGCTACACCTTC. This encodes CASSLTVDYGYTF.

V gene TRBV27 combines with J gene TRBJ1-1; TRBD1 aligns across 7 bases. V was clipped by 4 bases and J by 1 base; unmatched bases: 3. Germline CDR1 reads MNHEY; CDR2 reads SMNVEV (reference sequence). CDR3 size: 14 residues. CDR3 sequence reads: CASSWDSANTEAFF. CDR3 DNA: TGTGCCAGCAGTTGGGACAGCGCGAACACTGAAGCTTTCTTT.

V usage is TRBV15 and J usage is TRBJ1-1; D remains ambiguous. V dropped 1 base and J dropped 1 base, with 7 bases sitting between them. The CDR3 spans 14 residues. Per the germline V gene, CDR1 is LNHNV and CDR2 is YYDKDF (reference sequence). CDR3 protein: CATSRANRNTEAFF. The CDR3 bases are TGTGCCACCAGCAGAGCGAACAGGAACACTGAAGCTTTCTTT.

The chain uses TRBV2 and TRBJ1-1; D might be TRBD1 (5 bases). Germline CDR1 reads SNHLY; CDR2 reads FYNNEI. Trimming left V 6 bases short and J 2 bases short, with 13 bases between. The CDR3 is made up of 14 amino acids. The CDR3 coding sequence is TGTGCCAGCAGCACTAGGGGAGGTAACACTGAAGCTTTCTTT. It is translated as CASSTRGGNTEAFF.

The chain has TRBV3-1 (or the pseudogene TRBV3-2) and TRBJ2-1, with 11 nucleotides matching TRBD2. CDR1 LGHDT and CDR2 YNNKEL come from the germline V gene (reference sequence). The CDR3 contains 18 residues. V lost 2 bases, J lost 3 bases, and 9 bases stayed unmatched. CDR3 residues: CASSQRLAGGKGYNEQFF. Here the CDR3 DNA reads TGTGCCAGCAGCCAACGCCTAGCGGGGGGTAAAGGCTACAATGAGCAGTTCTTC.

The V gene is TRBV2, the J gene TRBJ1-1, with D possibly being TRBD1 (5 bases). The CDR3 totals 13 residues. Trimming removed 9 bases at V and 5 bases at J, with 16 bases between. Germline assignment: CDR1 SNHLY and CDR2 FYNNEI. The CDR3 protein is CARQSRGATEAFF. The CDR3 DNA sequence: TGTGCCAGACAGAGTAGGGGCGCGACTGAAGCTTTCTTT.

The chain links TRBV5-6 to TRBJ2-7; D perhaps matches TRBD2 (6 bases). V was clipped by 2 bases and J by 4 bases, with 19 bases between them. CDR1 is SGHDT and CDR2 is YYEEEE in the germline V gene. The CDR3 sequence is 16 residues long. The CDR3 loop is CASSFSSAPTPYEQYF. CDR3 nucleotide sequence: TGTGCCAGCAGCTTCTCTAGCGCCCCGACTCCTTACGAGCAGTACTTC.

This clone has only a few counts. The rearrangement joins TRBV5-6 to TRBJ1-2; possible D gene TRBD1, 5 bases. The germline V gene encodes CDR1 SGHDT and CDR2 YYEEEE. This CDR3 has 15 amino acids. V was shortened by 0 bases and J by 7 bases, with 16 bases between the two germline ends. The CDR3 sequence: CASSLVDRPWSGYTF. The DNA of the CDR3 is TGTGCCAGCAGCTTGGTAGACAGACCCTGGAGTGGCTACACCTTC. Combining the CDR3 with reference TRBV5-6 and TRBJ1-2 gives the whole variable domain DAGVTQSPTHLIKTRGQQVTLRCSPKSGHDTVSWYQQALGQGPQFIFQYYEEEERQRGNFPDRFSGHQFPNYSSELNVNALLLGDSALYLCASSLVDRPWSGYTFGSGTRLTVV.

The J gene is TRBJ1-5, the V gene TRBV23-1; 9 bases fit TRBD1. TRBV23-1 qualifies as an ORF whose function is uncertain. The CDR3 consists of 15 residues. V shed 7 bases, J shed 7 bases, and the junction held 11 bases outside the gene matches. CDR3 in amino acids: CASTGDREIEQPQHF. In DNA form, the CDR3 reads TGCGCCAGCACCGGGGACAGGGAGATTGAACAGCCCCAGCATTTT.

This chain connects TRBV2 to TRBJ1-4; TRBD1 is a possible D gene (5 bases). From germline, CDR1 is SNHLY and CDR2 FYNNEI. V lost 7 bases and J 6 bases, leaving 15 bases between the germline ends. The CDR3 spans 14 residues. The CDR3: CASTGTLDYEKLFF. The CDR3 nucleotides are TGTGCCAGCACAGGGACTCTGGATTATGAAAAACTGTTTTTT. Supplemented by reference TRBV2 and TRBJ1-4, the full variable domain reads EPEVTQTPSHQVTQMGQEVILRCVPISNHLYFYWYRQILGQKVEFLVSFYNNEISEKSEIFDDQFSVERPDGSNFTLKIRSTKLEDSAMYFCASTGTLDYEKLFFGSGTQLSVL.

The rearrangement joins TRBV6-5 to TRBJ2-7; D may be TRBD1 (6 bases). CDR1 is MNHEY and CDR2 is SVGAGI in the germline V gene. This CDR3 comprises 13 residues. With 7 bases removed from V and 0 bases from J, the gap between germline ends came to 10 bases. CDR3 residues: CASTRGSSYEQYF. The CDR3 DNA reads TGTGCCAGCACGAGGGGGTCCTCCTACGAGCAGTACTTC.

This chain joins TRBV9 and TRBJ1-2; D is perhaps TRBD1 (6 bases). V lost 1 base and J 5 bases, leaving 12 bases between the germline ends. Germline CDR1 is SGDLS and CDR2 is YYNGEE. The CDR3 has 14 residues. CDR3 sequence reads: CASSVRTGHYGYTF. For the CDR3, the DNA is TGTGCCAGCAGCGTACGCACAGGGCATTATGGCTACACCTTC.

As regards this clone: This sample includes further DNA sequences coding for the same CDR3. J is TRBJ2-1 and V is TRBV24-1, with 9 nucleotides matching TRBD1. Unmatched junction bases numbered 1, after V lost 1 base and J lost 4 bases. Germline CDR1 KGHDR, CDR2 SFDVKD. The CDR3 loop spans 15 amino acids. The CDR3 bases are TGTGCCACCAGTGATTTAGGACAGGGGTACAATGAGCAGTTCTTC. This codes for CATSDLGQGYNEQFF.